The text below deals with one TCR beta chain. This sample stems from a study of T cell responses to AZD1222 COVID-19 vaccine. The overall study: Samples with a second dose at about 4 or about 12 weeks were pooled together.

This table comes from immunoSEQ multiplex PCR, and its TCRdb copy is limited to in-frame clones, with some not included. The sample records some 130,000 clones, over 90% being singletons. The CDR3 has 20 residues. The germline V gene encodes CDR1 ENHRY and CDR2 SYGVKD. V lost 4 bases to trimming and J lost 4 bases; unmatched junction nucleotides: 14. Sample: peripheral blood, taken on day 0 of AZD1222 vaccination. This rearrangement joins TRBV10-3 to TRBJ2-1; 15 bases are shared with TRBD2. This sequence originates from an adult in good health. CDR3 protein: CAISGPGLAGGTLKYNEQFF. Written as DNA, the CDR3 is TGTGCCATCAGTGGACCGGGACTAGCGGGAGGCACCCTTAAATACAATGAGCAGTTCTTC.